This note documents a single TCR beta chain sequence. This sample is drawn from a study of cytomegalovirus exposure and HLA in healthy donors. In the PCR, 60 Vbeta and 13 Jbeta primers were used. Using immunoSEQ multiplex PCR, the repertoire was profiled, and TCRdb retains in-frame clones only, with some absent. The data show 100,000 to 150,000 clones, with around 76% seen just once and roughly 13% held by the top ten. Trimming took 2 bases from V and 0 from J; bases not matched to a gene: 14. Per the germline V gene, CDR1 is SGHDN and CDR2 is FVKESK. The length of the CDR3 is 19 residues. The gene calls are TRBV14 and TRBJ2-7; 9 positions match TRBD2. The sample was PBMCs. This receptor was identified in a woman in her fifties or sixties in good health and CMV-seropositive. Here the CDR3 reads CASSQKAGLAQVYSYEQYF. CDR3 sequence (DNA): TGTGCCAGCAGCCAAAAAGCCGGACTAGCGCAGGTATACTCCTACGAGCAGTACTTC. The whole variable domain, filled in from reference TRBV14 and TRBJ2-7, reads EAGVTQFPSHSVIEKGQTVTLRCDPISGHDNLYWYRRVMGKEIKFLLHFVKESKQDESGMPNNRFLAERTGGTYSTLKVQPAELEDSGVYFCASSQKAGLAQVYSYEQYFGPGTRLTVT.